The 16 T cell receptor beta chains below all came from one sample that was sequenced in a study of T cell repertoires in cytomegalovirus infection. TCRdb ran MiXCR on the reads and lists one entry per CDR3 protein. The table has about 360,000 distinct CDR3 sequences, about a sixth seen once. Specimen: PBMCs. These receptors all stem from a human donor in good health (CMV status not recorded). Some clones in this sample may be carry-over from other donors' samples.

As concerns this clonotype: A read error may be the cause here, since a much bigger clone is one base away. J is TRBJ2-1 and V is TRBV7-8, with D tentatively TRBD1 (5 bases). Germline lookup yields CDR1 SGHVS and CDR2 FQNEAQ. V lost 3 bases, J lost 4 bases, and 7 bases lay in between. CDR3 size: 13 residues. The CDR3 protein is CASSLTEYNEQFF. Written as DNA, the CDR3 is TGTGCCAGCAGCTTGACAGAGTACAATGAGCAGTTCTTC.

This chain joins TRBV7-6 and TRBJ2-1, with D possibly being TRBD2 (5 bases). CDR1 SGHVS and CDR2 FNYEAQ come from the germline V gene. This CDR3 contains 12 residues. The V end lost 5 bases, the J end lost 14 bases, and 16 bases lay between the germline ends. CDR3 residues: CASSHRSEEKFF. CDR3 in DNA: TGTGCCAGCAGCCACCGTAGCGAGGAGAAGTTCTTC.

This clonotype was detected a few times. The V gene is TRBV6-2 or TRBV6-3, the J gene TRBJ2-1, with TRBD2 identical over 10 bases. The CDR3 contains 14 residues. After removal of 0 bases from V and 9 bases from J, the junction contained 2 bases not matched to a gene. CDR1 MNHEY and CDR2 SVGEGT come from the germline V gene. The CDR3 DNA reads TGTGCCAGCAGTTACTCGGGACTAGCGCGTGAGCAGTTCTTC. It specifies CASSYSGLAREQFF.

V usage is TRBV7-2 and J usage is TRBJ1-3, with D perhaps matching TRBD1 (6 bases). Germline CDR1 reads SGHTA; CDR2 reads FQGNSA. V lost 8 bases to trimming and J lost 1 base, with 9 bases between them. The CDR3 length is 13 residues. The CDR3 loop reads CASGRGSGNTIYF. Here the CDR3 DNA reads TGTGCCAGCGGGAGGGGGTCTGGAAACACCATATATTTT.

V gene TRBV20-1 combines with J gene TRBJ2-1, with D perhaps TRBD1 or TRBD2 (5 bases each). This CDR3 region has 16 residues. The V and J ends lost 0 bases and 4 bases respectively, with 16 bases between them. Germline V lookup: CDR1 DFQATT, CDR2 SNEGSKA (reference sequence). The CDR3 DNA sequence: TGCAGTGCTAGAGAGACAGCCTCGACTACTTACAATGAGCAGTTCTTC. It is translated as CSARETASTTYNEQFF.

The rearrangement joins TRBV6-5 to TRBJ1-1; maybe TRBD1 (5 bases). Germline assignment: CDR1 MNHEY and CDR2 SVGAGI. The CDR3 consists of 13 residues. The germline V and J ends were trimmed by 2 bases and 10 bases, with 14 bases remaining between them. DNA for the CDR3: TGTGCCAGCAGTTACGGGGGTAATCGAGTAGCTTTCTTT. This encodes CASSYGGNRVAFF.

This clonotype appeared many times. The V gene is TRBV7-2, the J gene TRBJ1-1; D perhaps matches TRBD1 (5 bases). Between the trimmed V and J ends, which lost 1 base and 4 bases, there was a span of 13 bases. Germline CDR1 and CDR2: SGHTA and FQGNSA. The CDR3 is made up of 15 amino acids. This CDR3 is CASSLVGTSATEAFF. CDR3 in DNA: TGTGCCAGCAGCTTAGTTGGGACGTCGGCCACTGAAGCTTTCTTT.

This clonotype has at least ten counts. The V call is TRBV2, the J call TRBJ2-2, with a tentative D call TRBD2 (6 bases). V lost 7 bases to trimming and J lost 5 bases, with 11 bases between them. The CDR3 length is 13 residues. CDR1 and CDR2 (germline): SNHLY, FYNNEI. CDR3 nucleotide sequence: TGTGCCAGCAATTTGGAGGGTACCGGGGAGCTGTTTTTT. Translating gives CASNLEGTGELFF.

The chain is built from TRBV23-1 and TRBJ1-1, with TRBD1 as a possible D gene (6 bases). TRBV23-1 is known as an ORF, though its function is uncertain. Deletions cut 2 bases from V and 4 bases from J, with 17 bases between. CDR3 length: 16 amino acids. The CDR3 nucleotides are TGCGCCAGCAGTCAACGGCGCAGTAGGGGGAGCACTGAAGCTTTCTTT. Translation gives CASSQRRSRGSTEAFF.

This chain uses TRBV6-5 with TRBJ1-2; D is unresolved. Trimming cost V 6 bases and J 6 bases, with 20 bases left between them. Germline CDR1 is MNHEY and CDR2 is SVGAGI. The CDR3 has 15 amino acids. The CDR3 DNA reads TGTGCCAGCAGCTCGATCGCTGAGACATCAGATGGCTACACCTTC. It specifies CASSSIAETSDGYTF.

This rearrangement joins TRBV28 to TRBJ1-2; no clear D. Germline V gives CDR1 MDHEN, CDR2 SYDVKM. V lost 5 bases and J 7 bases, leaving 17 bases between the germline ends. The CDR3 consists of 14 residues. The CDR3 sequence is CASSTPREGFGYTF. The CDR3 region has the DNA TGTGCCAGCAGTACCCCCCGTGAGGGTTTTGGCTACACCTTC.

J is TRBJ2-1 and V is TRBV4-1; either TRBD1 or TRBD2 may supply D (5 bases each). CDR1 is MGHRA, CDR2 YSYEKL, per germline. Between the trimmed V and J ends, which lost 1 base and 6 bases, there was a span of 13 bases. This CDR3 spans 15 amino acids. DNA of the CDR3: TGCGCCAGCAGCCAAGTGGGGGTCGGCCGCAATGAGCAGTTCTTC. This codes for CASSQVGVGRNEQFF.

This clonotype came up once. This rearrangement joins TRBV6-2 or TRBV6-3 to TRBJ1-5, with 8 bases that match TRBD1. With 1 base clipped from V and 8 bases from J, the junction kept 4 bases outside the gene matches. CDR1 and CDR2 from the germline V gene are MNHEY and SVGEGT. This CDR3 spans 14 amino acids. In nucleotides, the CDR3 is TGTGCCAGCAGTTACTTACCAGGGGGCGAGCCCCAGCATTTT. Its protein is CASSYLPGGEPQHF.

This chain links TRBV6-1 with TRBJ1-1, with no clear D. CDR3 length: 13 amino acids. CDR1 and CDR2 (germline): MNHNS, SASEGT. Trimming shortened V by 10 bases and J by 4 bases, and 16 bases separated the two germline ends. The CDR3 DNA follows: TGTGCCACCTGCGAGAGGTGGTTCACTGAAGCTTTCTTT. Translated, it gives CATCERWFTEAFF.

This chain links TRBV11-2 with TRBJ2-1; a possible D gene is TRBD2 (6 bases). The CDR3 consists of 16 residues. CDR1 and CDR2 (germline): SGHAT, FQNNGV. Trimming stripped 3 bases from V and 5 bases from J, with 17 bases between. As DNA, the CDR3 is TGTGCCAGCAGCTTGAGCGCGACCGGGACTCACAATGAGCAGTTCTTC. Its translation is CASSLSATGTHNEQFF.

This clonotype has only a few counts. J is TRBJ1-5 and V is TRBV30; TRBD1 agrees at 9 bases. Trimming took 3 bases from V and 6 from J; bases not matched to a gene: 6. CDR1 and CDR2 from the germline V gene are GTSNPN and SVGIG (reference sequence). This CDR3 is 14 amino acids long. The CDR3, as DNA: TGTGCCTGGAGCCCGGGACAGGGAAGTCAGCCCCAGCATTTT. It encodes CAWSPGQGSQPQHF. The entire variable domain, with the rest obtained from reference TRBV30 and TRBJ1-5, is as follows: SQTIHQWPATLVQPVGSPLSLECTVEGTSNPNLYWYRQAAGRGLQLLFYSVGIGQISSEVPQNLSASRPQDRQFILSSKKLLLSDSGFYLCAWSPGQGSQPQHFGDGTRLSIL.